This T cell receptor (beta chain) was identified during a study of cytomegalovirus exposure and HLA in healthy donors. This PCR relied on a set of 60 Vbeta primers and 13 Jbeta primers. Profiled with immunoSEQ multiplex PCR; TCRdb holds only in-frame clones, not every one. The sample lists roughly 110,000 clones, around 82% seen once, with 1.5% to 2% in the top ten. The CDR3 is made up of 16 amino acids. In germline, CDR1 is MNHNY, CDR2 SVGAGI (reference sequence). With V trimmed by 11 bases and J by 0 bases, 10 bases remained unmatched. The sample comprised PBMCs. The clonotype comes from a man aged 50 or older in good health and CMV-seronegative. The V and J genes are TRBV6-6 and TRBJ2-2, with TRBD2 identical over 9 bases. CDR3 sequence reads: CAAGTSNLANTGELFF. In DNA, the CDR3 is TGTGCCGCGGGGACTAGCAACCTCGCGAACACCGGGGAGCTGTTTTTT.